This T cell receptor (beta chain) emerged from a study of CD8+ T cells in alopecia areata. Study context: Tofacitinib dosing lasted 6 to 18 months, which was then followed by 6 months off drug.

Documented treatment: oral pan-JAK inhibitor, 5-10 mg twice daily. Peripheral blood samples and lesional scalp punch biopsies were obtained from alopecia areata patients. The sorting of PBMCs gave CD4+ and CD8+ T cells. Extraction of RNA preceded its reverse transcription into cDNA, which served as the sequencing template. Using immunoSEQ multiplex PCR, the repertoire was profiled, and TCRdb retains in-frame clones only, with some absent. The sample holds about 130,000 clones, nearly 55% seen once. The germline V gene has CDR1 SGHTA and CDR2 FQGNSA. V was clipped by 5 bases and J by 2 bases; unmatched bases: 7. CDR3 length equals 17 residues.

The sequence was obtained from a human donor with alopecia areata. The sequences come from CD8+ T cells sorted from blood, collected at week 4, from a patient treated with tofacitinib. V usage is TRBV7-2 and J usage is TRBJ2-5; 14 nucleotides match TRBD2. CDR3 coding DNA: TGTGCCAGCAGCCTTTGGACTAGCGGGGGGTTGCAAGAGACCCAGTACTTC. Amino acids: CASSLWTSGGLQETQYF.